Listed here are 29 T cell receptor delta chains from one sample, sequenced in a study of gamma-delta chains in newborns, infants, children. TCRdb ran CATT on the reads. The profile shows around 5,000 delta-chain clones, about 15% of them singletons. This specimen consisted of blood, obtained at baseline. The receptor set was obtained from a child who was a newborn, infant or young child, either healthy, febrile or measles-vaccinated (not recorded which).

Regarding this clone: The protein TCRdb gives is from a much larger clone and does not agree with this DNA's translation at residue 10, likely a read error; the protein shown here comes from the DNA. J is TRDJ3 and V is TRDV2; perhaps TRDD3 as D (6 bases). This CDR3 has 16 residues. Germline values: CDR1 GEAIGNYY, CDR2 EKD. The CDR3 spells CACDHTQAWGTRQMFF. CDR3 DNA: TGTGCCTGTGACCACACTCAGGCCTGGGGCACCCGACAGATGTTTTTC.

This clone was seen a few times. This likely reflects a read error, since a far larger clone is one base away. The same CDR3 can be traced to other DNA sequences in this sample. The chain recombines TRDV1 with TRDJ2; 9 positions agree with TRDD2. Germline V gene sequence: CDR1 TSWWSYY, CDR2 QGS. CDR3 size: 26 residues. The CDR3 sequence: CALGELSPSFLRGVGDRYALTAQLFF. CDR3 coding DNA: TGTGCTCTTGGGGAACTTTCCCCGTCCTTCCTACGTGGTGTGGGGGACCGATACGCTTTGACGGCACAACTCTTCTTT.

For this clone: The TCRdb protein, from a much larger clone, departs from this DNA's translation at residue 10, likely by read error; the protein shown derives from the DNA. V gene TRDV3 combines with J gene TRDJ1; 9 bases align to TRDD2. This CDR3 is built from 19 residues. With V trimmed by 3 bases and J by 0 bases, 20 bases remained unmatched. Germline assignment: CDR1 TVYSNPD and CDR2 GDNSRS (reference sequence). In nucleotides, the CDR3 is TGTGCCTTCCGACCTTCCTACTGGGGCCGAGCTGCGTACACCGATAAACTCATCTTT. It is translated as CAFRPSYWGRAAYTDKLIF. Drawing the rest from reference TRDV3 and TRDJ1, the complete variable domain is CDKVTQSSPDQTVASGSEVVLLCTYDTVYSNPDLFWYRIRPDYSFQFVFYGDNSRSEGADFTQGRFSVKHILTQKAFHLVISPVRTEDSATYYCAFRPSYWGRAAYTDKLIFGKGTRVTVEP.

This clone is termed medium-sized (0.01 to 0.1%). V usage is TRDV3 and J usage is TRDJ1, with D perhaps TRDD3 (5 bases). This CDR3 has 17 residues. V shed 4 bases and J shed 3 bases, with 27 bases lying between them. Per the germline V gene, CDR1 is TVYSNPD and CDR2 is GDNSRS (reference sequence). In DNA form, the CDR3 reads TGTGCCTCCATTAAGGGGGCGTTGGGTACCTGTTCCGATAAACTCATCTTT. This encodes CASIKGALGTCSDKLIF.

This clone came up many times. V usage is TRDV2 and J usage is TRDJ3, with 11 bases aligning to TRDD3. V lost 3 bases, J lost 1 base, and 7 bases stayed unmatched. This CDR3 comprises 19 residues. Germline loops: CDR1 GEAIGNYY, CDR2 EKD. The CDR3 region has the DNA TGTGCCTGTGACCCAGCTGGGGGATACCTTTCCTGGGACACCCGACAGATGTTTTTC. It is translated as CACDPAGGYLSWDTRQMFF.

By its share, this clone is medium-sized. The chain couples TRDV2 to TRDJ1; D may be TRDD3 (5 bases). CDR1 is GEAIGNYY, CDR2 EKD, per germline. Trimming cost V 1 base and J 0 bases, with 8 bases left between them. The length of the CDR3 is 14 residues. The CDR3, as DNA: TGTGCCTGTGACACGGTCTGGGACACCGATAAACTCATCTTT. Translated, it gives CACDTVWDTDKLIF.

This clone counts as medium-sized. The V and J genes are TRDV1 and TRDJ4; 12 bases fit TRDD3. Germline V gene lookup returns CDR1 TSWWSYY and CDR2 QGS. Trimming cost V 0 bases and J 0 bases; bases outside gene matches: 17. The CDR3 is made up of 21 amino acids. This chain's CDR3 is CALGELSDQGLGDTRTRPLIF. As DNA, the CDR3 is TGTGCTCTTGGGGAACTTTCCGACCAGGGTCTGGGGGATACGCGAACCAGACCCCTGATCTTT.

Relative to its sample, this clone is large. Written as DNA, the CDR3 is TGTGCCTTTGCTTACGAACTGGGGGATACGGGCGATAAACTCATCTTT. Translation: CAFAYELGDTGDKLIF. The chain carries TRDV3 and TRDJ1; 13 bases are a match to TRDD3. Germline V gene data show CDR1 as TVYSNPD and CDR2 as GDNSRS (reference sequence). The junction had 10 bases not matched to a gene; V was cut back by 2 bases and J by 4 bases. The CDR3 extends over 16 amino acids.

This clone has just a few counts. The chain uses TRDV2 and TRDJ3, with 10 bases lining up with TRDD3. V was clipped by 3 bases and J by 0 bases; unmatched bases: 7. The length of the CDR3 is 19 residues. Germline values: CDR1 GEAIGNYY, CDR2 EKD. CDR3 in DNA: TGTGCCTGTGACGGGATACTGGGGGATGGCTCCTGGGACACCCGACAGATGTTTTTC. This codes for CACDGILGDGSWDTRQMFF.

In this sample, this clone is medium-sized. A far larger clone is one base from this, pointing to a likely read error. This sample also contains other DNA sequences that code for the same CDR3. This sequence joins TRDV3 and TRDJ1; 13 bases are shared with TRDD3. The germline gives CDR1 TVYSNPD, CDR2 GDNSRS (reference sequence). The CDR3 spans 17 residues. CDR3 nucleotide sequence: TGCGCCTCTCATAATGCCTACTGGGGGATACGGGCCGATAAACTCATCTTT. Translating it yields CASHNAYWGIRADKLIF. The full variable domain, in which reference TRDV3 and TRDJ1 provide the parts outside the CDR3, is CDKVTQSSPDQTVASGSEVVLLCTYDTVYSNPDLFWYRIRPDYSFQFVFYGDNSRSEGADFTQGRFSVKHILTQKAFHLVISPVRTEDSATYYCASHNAYWGIRADKLIFGKGTRVTVEP.

By frequency in the sample, this clone is medium-sized. The CDR3 DNA reads as TGTGCCTTTTCCGAAATGGGGGATTCTCACTACGATAAACTCATCTTT. Its protein is CAFSEMGDSHYDKLIF. This chain joins TRDV3 and TRDJ1, with TRDD3 matching 8 bases. With V trimmed by 2 bases and J by 4 bases, 15 bases remained unmatched. The V gene's germline CDR1 is TVYSNPD and CDR2 GDNSRS (reference sequence). The CDR3 consists of 16 residues.

Judged by abundance, this clone is medium-sized (0.01 to 0.1%). The V and J genes are TRDV1 and TRDJ1; no reliable D call. The V end lost 2 bases, the J end lost 3 bases, and 16 bases lay between the germline ends. Germline V lookup: CDR1 TSWWSYY, CDR2 QGS. The CDR3 extends over 16 amino acids. The CDR3 coding sequence is TGTGCTCTTGGGGAAGGTCCTCTGTTTAGGGCCGATAAACTCATCTTT. This translates into CALGEGPLFRADKLIF.

This clone was recorded a few times. The CDR3 reads CACNPLPPREDTGYTDKLIF. The CDR3 nucleotides read TGTGCCTGTAACCCCCTTCCTCCCCGGGAGGATACGGGGTACACCGATAAACTCATCTTT. The chain carries TRDV2 and TRDJ1; D is perhaps TRDD2 or TRDD3 (7 bases each). CDR1 is GEAIGNYY and CDR2 is EKD in the germline V gene. Trimming stripped 6 bases from V and 0 bases from J, with 31 bases between. CDR3 size: 20 residues.

By share, this clone ranks as medium-sized. The rearrangement joins TRDV1 to TRDJ1; the match to TRDD3 covers 10 bases. Looked up from germline, CDR1 is TSWWSYY and CDR2 is QGS. There are 21 residues in the CDR3. V was clipped by 1 base and J by 0 bases; unmatched bases: 17. The CDR3 DNA is TGTGCTCTTGGGGAACGTATTCCTCGTTACTGGGGGATGCACTACACCGATAAACTCATCTTT. Translated, it gives CALGERIPRYWGMHYTDKLIF.

In its sample, this clone is medium-sized (0.01 to 0.1%). The chain links TRDV2 to TRDJ1; TRDD3 matches 8 bases. Trimming cost V 3 bases and J 2 bases; bases outside gene matches: 7. From germline, CDR1 is GEAIGNYY and CDR2 EKD. CDR3 length: 15 residues. The CDR3 bases are TGTGCCTGTGACGGACTGGGGGCCCGAACCGATAAACTCATCTTT. Residues: CACDGLGARTDKLIF.

This clone was observed a handful of times. This sequence is one base from a far larger clone and is likely a read error. Other DNA sequences in this specimen translate into the identical CDR3. The chain is built from TRDV3 and TRDJ1; no clear D. Trimming took 4 bases from V and 6 from J, leaving 21 bases between them. The CDR3 extends over 14 amino acids. CDR1 and CDR2 (germline): TVYSNPD, GDNSRS (reference sequence). CDR3 DNA: TGTGCCTCCACGCGGGGTCTTACGTACCATAAACTCATCTTT. This translates into CASTRGLTYHKLIF.

The rearrangement joins TRDV2 to TRDJ1, with 11 bases matching TRDD3. The V and J ends lost 0 bases and 7 bases, in that order; junction bases with no gene match: 21. The CDR3 spans 20 residues. Germline V CDR1 and CDR2: GEAIGNYY, EKD. Here the CDR3 DNA reads TGTGCCTGTGACACCGGGACTAGGCGGATACTGGGGGATAACAGCAGTAAACTCATCTTT. This codes for CACDTGTRRILGDNSSKLIF.

This clone is medium-sized within its sample. This rearrangement joins TRDV2 to TRDJ1; 9 nucleotides line up with TRDD3. Germline lookup yields CDR1 GEAIGNYY and CDR2 EKD. J gave up 8 bases and V 0 bases, and 18 bases lay outside the gene matches. This CDR3 region has 18 residues. The CDR3 DNA reads TGTGCCTGTGACACCGGTTTCTGGGGGATTCTATTCGAGCAAAAACTCATCTTT. Translated: CACDTGFWGILFEQKLIF.

This clone has just a few counts. The chain combines TRDV1 with TRDJ1, with 11 bases lining up with TRDD3. CDR3 length: 21 residues. Germline CDR1 and CDR2: TSWWSYY and QGS. The junction had 21 bases not matched to a gene; V was cut back by 2 bases and J by 4 bases. The CDR3 loop is CALGERSGLPLLTGGYDKLIF. CDR3 nucleotides: TGTGCTCTTGGGGAAAGGTCGGGCCTTCCACTGCTTACTGGGGGATACGATAAACTCATCTTT.

Concerning this clone: One end of the junction fails to match germline, which may point to a read error. The V and J genes are TRDV2 and TRDJ3; 12 nucleotides line up with TRDD3. This CDR3 region has 22 residues. The V gene's germline CDR1 is GEAIGNYY and CDR2 EKD. The CDR3 sequence is CACDTGGLGDTARSRDTRQMFF. The DNA of the CDR3 is TGTGCCTGTGACACCGGCGGTCTGGGGGATACGGCCCGCTCCCGGGACACCCGACAGATGTTTTTC.

V is TRDV2 and J is TRDJ1; maybe TRDD2 (5 bases). Germline V lookup: CDR1 GEAIGNYY, CDR2 EKD. V was clipped by 3 bases and J by 1 base, with 17 bases between them. This CDR3 is built from 16 residues. Here the CDR3 reads CACDSSFGKSTDKLIF. The DNA for the CDR3 is TGTGCCTGTGACTCGTCCTTCGGAAAGTCCACCGATAAACTCATCTTT.

This clone is medium-sized (0.01 to 0.1%) in the sample. V usage is TRDV1 and J usage is TRDJ1; 8 bases match TRDD3. The V segment lost 0 bases and the J segment 0 bases; nucleotides outside the gene matches: 15. The CDR3 runs 20 residues. CDR1 and CDR2 from the germline V gene are TSWWSYY and QGS. The CDR3 is CALGELKSYWGHGDTDKLIF. CDR3 DNA sequence: TGTGCTCTTGGGGAACTAAAGTCTTACTGGGGGCATGGGGACACCGATAAACTCATCTTT.

The genes are TRDV1 and TRDJ1; D possibly matches TRDD2 or TRDD3 (7 bases each). V shed 1 base and J shed 0 bases, with 30 bases lying between them. The V gene's germline CDR1 is TSWWSYY and CDR2 QGS. The CDR3 has 22 amino acids. The CDR3 DNA is TGTGCTCTTGGGGAACGGGGGCCTTCCTTTTTCTGGGGGCTCCTGTACACCGATAAACTCATCTTT. This codes for CALGERGPSFFWGLLYTDKLIF.

By sample share, this clone is medium-sized. The chain combines TRDV2 with TRDJ1, with 11 bases fitting TRDD3. With 3 bases clipped from V and 0 bases from J, the junction kept 5 bases outside the gene matches. The CDR3 runs 16 residues. Germline CDR1 GEAIGNYY, CDR2 EKD. Here the CDR3 DNA reads TGTGCCTGTGACGGTTTGGGGGATACGTACACCGATAAACTCATCTTT. Protein: CACDGLGDTYTDKLIF.

This clone rates as medium-sized. This chain's CDR3 is CACDQLVSTDKLIF. In DNA, the CDR3 is TGTGCCTGTGACCAACTGGTGTCCACCGATAAACTCATCTTT. The rearrangement uses TRDV2 and TRDJ1, with D possibly being TRDD3 (5 bases). Looked up from germline, CDR1 is GEAIGNYY and CDR2 is EKD. This CDR3 has 14 amino acids. Trimming left V 3 bases short and J 1 base short, with 11 bases between.

This clone is deemed medium-sized (0.01 to 0.1%). V gene TRDV1 combines with J gene TRDJ1; 10 bases agree with TRDD3. CDR1 and CDR2 from the germline V gene are TSWWSYY and QGS. There are 17 residues in the CDR3. Trimming cost V 4 bases and J 2 bases; bases outside gene matches: 10. Here the CDR3 reads CALGVEWGILRTDKLIF. CDR3 in DNA: TGTGCTCTTGGGGTGGAGTGGGGGATACTGAGGACCGATAAACTCATCTTT.

The chain uses TRDV2 and TRDJ1, with 13 nucleotides matching TRDD3. Germline CDR1 is GEAIGNYY and CDR2 is EKD. Unmatched junction bases numbered 9, after V lost 0 bases and J lost 0 bases. CDR3 length: 19 amino acids. CDR3 nucleotides: TGTGCCTGTGACACCGTAGGACTGGGGGATACGAGGTACACCGATAAACTCATCTTT. This encodes CACDTVGLGDTRYTDKLIF.

To note about this clone: A much larger clone lies a single base off, so this may be a read error. The chain couples TRDV3 to TRDJ1; weak D call: TRDD2 (5 bases). Trimming pared 5 bases from V and 4 bases from J, leaving 14 bases between. The germline CDR1 and CDR2 sequences are TVYSNPD and GDNSRS (reference sequence). The length of the CDR3 is 12 residues. The CDR3 region is CAALAFVDKLIF. Written as DNA, the CDR3 is TGTGCCGCGTTGGCCTTCGTCGATAAACTCATCTTT.

The sample holds a few counts of this clone. This clone may be a read error of a much larger clone one base away. Different DNA sequences within this sample yield the same CDR3. The chain employs TRDV2 and TRDJ3; 13 nucleotides agree with TRDD3. CDR3 length: 20 amino acids. Germline CDR1 and CDR2: GEAIGNYY and EKD. CDR3 region: CACDTVLGDTSSWDTRQMFF. Here the CDR3 DNA reads TGTGCCTGTGACACCGTACTGGGGGATACGAGCTCCTGGGACACCCGACAGATGTTCTTC.